Included here is one TCR beta chain sequence, with context. Germline V lookup: CDR1 SQVTM, CDR2 ANQGSEA. This CDR3 contains 12 residues. V trimming: 4 bases; J trimming: 7 bases; junction bases outside the gene matches: 7. The sample originates from a study of T cell repertoires in cytomegalovirus infection. Across the whole study: Public TCR beta signatures indicated both CMV infection and matching HLA type.

MiXCR, applied by TCRdb to the reads, yields one record per CDR3 protein. The data contain about 600,000 distinct CDR3 sequences, 20% to 30% of them seen just once; the ten biggest clones take up 7% to 9%. The origin of this receptor is a human donor in good health (CMV status not recorded). Some clones in this sample may be carry-over from other donors' samples. V usage is TRBV29-1 and J usage is TRBJ2-7, with TRBD2 identical over 7 bases. Sample: CD8+ T cells from PBMCs. The CDR3 loop is CSVALGEGEQYV. CDR3 nucleotides: TGCAGCGTTGCCCTAGGGGAGGGGGAGCAGTACGTC.